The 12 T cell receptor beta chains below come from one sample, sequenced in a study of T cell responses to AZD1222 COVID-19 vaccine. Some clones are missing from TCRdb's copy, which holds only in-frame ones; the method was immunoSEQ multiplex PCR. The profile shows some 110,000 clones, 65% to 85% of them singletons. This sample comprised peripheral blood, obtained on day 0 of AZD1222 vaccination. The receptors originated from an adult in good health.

CDR3 bases: TGTGCCAGCAGTCCTTCTTCTAGCTCAAACTACGAGCAGTACTTC. Translated: CASSPSSSSNYEQYF. V and J are TRBV28 and TRBJ2-7, with D maybe TRBD2 (5 bases). CDR3 size: 15 residues. CDR1 is MDHEN and CDR2 is SYDVKM in the germline V gene. Trimming shortened V by 5 bases and J by 3 bases, and 17 bases separated the two germline ends.

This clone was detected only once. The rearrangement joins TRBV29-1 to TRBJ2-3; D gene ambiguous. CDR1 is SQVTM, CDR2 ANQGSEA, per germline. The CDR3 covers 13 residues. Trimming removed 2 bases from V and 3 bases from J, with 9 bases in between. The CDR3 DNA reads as TGCAGCGTTGAACTTCAGGATACAGATACGCAGTATTTT. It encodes CSVELQDTDTQYF.

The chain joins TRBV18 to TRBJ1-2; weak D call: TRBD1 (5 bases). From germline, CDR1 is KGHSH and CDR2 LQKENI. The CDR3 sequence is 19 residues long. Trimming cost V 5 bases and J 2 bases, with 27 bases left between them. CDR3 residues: CASSSTRVPGLAGNYGYTF. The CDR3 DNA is TGTGCCAGCTCATCCACCAGAGTACCGGGACTAGCGGGAAACTATGGCTACACCTTC.

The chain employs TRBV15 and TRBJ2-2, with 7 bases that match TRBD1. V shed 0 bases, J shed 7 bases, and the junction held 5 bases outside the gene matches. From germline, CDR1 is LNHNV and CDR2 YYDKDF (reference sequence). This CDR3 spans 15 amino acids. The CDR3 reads CATSREPTGRGELFF. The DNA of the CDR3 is TGTGCCACCAGCAGAGAACCGACAGGGCGCGGGGAGCTGTTTTTT.

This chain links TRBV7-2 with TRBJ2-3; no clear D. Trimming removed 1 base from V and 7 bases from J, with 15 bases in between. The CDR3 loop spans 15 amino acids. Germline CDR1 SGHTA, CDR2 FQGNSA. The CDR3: CASSLVSGRWNTQYF. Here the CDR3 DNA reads TGTGCCAGCAGCTTAGTGTCAGGTCGATGGAATACGCAGTATTTT.

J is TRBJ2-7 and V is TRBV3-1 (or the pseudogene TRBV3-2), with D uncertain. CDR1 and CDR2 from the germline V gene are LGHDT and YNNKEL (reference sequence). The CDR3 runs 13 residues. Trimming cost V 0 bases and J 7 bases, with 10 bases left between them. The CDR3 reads CASSQDPGGEQYF. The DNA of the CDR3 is TGTGCCAGCAGCCAAGATCCGGGCGGAGAGCAGTACTTC.

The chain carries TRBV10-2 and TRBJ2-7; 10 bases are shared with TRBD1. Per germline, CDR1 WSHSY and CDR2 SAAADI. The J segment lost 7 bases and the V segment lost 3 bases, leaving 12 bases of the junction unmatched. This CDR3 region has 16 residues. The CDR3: CASSDTKTGGFSEQYF. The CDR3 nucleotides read TGCGCCAGCAGTGACACTAAGACAGGGGGCTTCAGTGAGCAGTACTTC.

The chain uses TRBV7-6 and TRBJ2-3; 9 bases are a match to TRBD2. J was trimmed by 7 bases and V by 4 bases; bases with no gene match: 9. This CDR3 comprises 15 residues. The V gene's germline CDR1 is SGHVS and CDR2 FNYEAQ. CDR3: CASSSTGGGAHTQYF. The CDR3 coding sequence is TGTGCCAGCAGCTCCACGGGCGGGGGGGCCCATACGCAGTATTTT. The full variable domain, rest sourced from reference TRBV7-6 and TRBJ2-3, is GAGVSQSPRYKVTKRGQDVALRCDPISGHVSLYWYRQALGQGPEFLTYFNYEAQQDKSGLPNDRFSAERPEGSISTLTIQRTEQRDSAMYRCASSSTGGGAHTQYFGPGTRLTVL.

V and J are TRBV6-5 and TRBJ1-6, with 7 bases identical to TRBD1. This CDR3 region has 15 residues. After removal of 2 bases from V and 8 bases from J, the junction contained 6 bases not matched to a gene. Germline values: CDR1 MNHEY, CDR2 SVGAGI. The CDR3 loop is CASSYRQGDDSPLHF. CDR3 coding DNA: TGTGCCAGCAGTTACCGCCAGGGGGATGATTCACCCCTCCACTTT.

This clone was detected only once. In nucleotides, the CDR3 is TGTGCCAGCCGTCAGGGGTTGAATGAGCAGTTCTTC. The encoded protein is CASRQGLNEQFF. The chain recombines TRBV2 with TRBJ2-1; D is perhaps TRBD1 (6 bases). The V end was cut by 8 bases, the J end by 7 bases, with 12 bases between. The CDR3 is 12 residues long. Per the germline V gene, CDR1 is SNHLY and CDR2 is FYNNEI.

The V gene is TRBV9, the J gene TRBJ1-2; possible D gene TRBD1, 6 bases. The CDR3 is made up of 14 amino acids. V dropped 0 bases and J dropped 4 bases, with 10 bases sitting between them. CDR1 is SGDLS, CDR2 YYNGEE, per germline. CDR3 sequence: CASSVVGGSYGYTF. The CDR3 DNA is TGTGCCAGCAGCGTAGTGGGGGGCAGCTATGGCTACACCTTC.

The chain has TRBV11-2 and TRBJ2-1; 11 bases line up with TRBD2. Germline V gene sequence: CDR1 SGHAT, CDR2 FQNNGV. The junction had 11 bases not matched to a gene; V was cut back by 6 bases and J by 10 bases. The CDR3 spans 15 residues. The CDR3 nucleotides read TGTGCCAGCAGACCTCCGGGACTAGCGGCGCGAGAGCAGTTCTTC. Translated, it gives CASRPPGLAAREQFF.